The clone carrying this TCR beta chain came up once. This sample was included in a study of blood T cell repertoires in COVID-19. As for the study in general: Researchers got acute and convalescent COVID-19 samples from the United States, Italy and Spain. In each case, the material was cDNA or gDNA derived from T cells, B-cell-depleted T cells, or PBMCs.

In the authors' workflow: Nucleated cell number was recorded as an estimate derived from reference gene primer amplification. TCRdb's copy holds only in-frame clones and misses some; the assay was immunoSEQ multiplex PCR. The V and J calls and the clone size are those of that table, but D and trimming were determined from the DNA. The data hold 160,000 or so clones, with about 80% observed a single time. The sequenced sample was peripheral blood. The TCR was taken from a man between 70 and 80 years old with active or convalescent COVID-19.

The CDR3 is CASSSGSGANVLTF. The DNA for the CDR3 is TGTGCCAGCAGTTCCGGGAGTGGGGCCAACGTCCTGACTTTC. The V gene is TRBV7-8, the J gene TRBJ2-6, with D maybe TRBD2 (6 bases). Per the germline V gene, CDR1 is SGHVS and CDR2 is FQNEAQ. This CDR3 has 14 residues. V was clipped by 6 bases and J by 3 bases, with 9 bases between them.